This record concerns one T cell receptor (beta chain) sequence. As yet, its antigen is unknown. Trimming took off 3 bases at V and 2 bases at J, with 10 bases between the two ends. The CDR3 is 14 residues long. CDR1 and CDR2 from the germline V gene are LNHDA and SQIVND (reference sequence). This sample is drawn from a study of OX40 agonist ivuxolimab in advanced cancers. Study background: Across the patients, intravenous ivuxolimab was delivered every 2 weeks at 0.01 to 10 mg/kg. Study-wide results and limits: The study did not work out the antigen specificity of the expanded peripheral T cells.

Assay: immunoSEQ multiplex PCR; the TCRdb copy retains only in-frame clones and omits some. Of some 60,000 clones in the sample, about 90% were seen once. The sequence was collected from an adult with an advanced solid tumor such as melanoma, head and neck, liver or kidney cancer. The rearrangement uses TRBV19 and TRBJ1-2; no definite D call. The source was CD4+ or CD8+ T cells sorted from blood, collected in a trial of the OX40 agonist ivuxolimab. CDR3 sequence reads: CASSIAQLNYGYTF. The CDR3 region has the DNA TGTGCCAGTAGTATTGCCCAATTAAACTATGGCTACACCTTC.